These 8 T cell receptor beta chains came from one sample sequenced in a study of blood T cells in healthy people across ages. PCR was performed a second time for roughly 7 to 12 cycles using a sample-barcoded 5' primer and a J-beta primer mix. TCRdb fed the 5' RACE reads into MiXCR, producing one record per CDR3 protein. Of about 670,000 distinct CDR3 sequences listed, around 38% were seen once; the top ten hold 25% to 30%. The source material was blood. The receptors derive from an elderly man in good health.

The V and J genes are TRBV20-1 and TRBJ2-3; 9 nucleotides match TRBD2. Germline V gene sequence: CDR1 DFQATT, CDR2 SNEGSKA (reference sequence). CDR3 length: 15 amino acids. Trimming took 2 bases from V and 3 from J; bases not matched to a gene: 6. Here the CDR3 reads CSARTLAGSTDTQYF. The CDR3 DNA is TGCAGTGCTAGAACACTAGCGGGTTCGACAGATACGCAGTATTTT.

This clonotype showed up just a few times. The V call is TRBV29-1, the J call TRBJ1-1, with D unresolved. The V gene's germline CDR1 is SQVTM and CDR2 ANQGSEA. The CDR3 sequence is 13 residues long. Trimming left V 5 bases short and J 0 bases short, with 10 bases between. The CDR3 reads CSVISRMNTEAFF. CDR3 bases: TGCAGCGTTATTTCCCGGATGAACACTGAAGCTTTCTTT.

The chain recombines TRBV3-1 with TRBJ1-5; 8 positions match TRBD1. This CDR3 contains 18 residues. Trimming removed 0 bases from V and 11 bases from J; junction bases left unmatched: 18. The germline CDR1 and CDR2 sequences are LGHDT and YNNKEL (reference sequence). The CDR3 is CASSQDPSTGVGRFAQHF. The CDR3 nucleotides read TGTGCCAGCAGCCAAGACCCCTCGACAGGGGTCGGCCGTTTCGCCCAGCATTTT.

This clonotype has ten or more counts. A read error is possible here, since a much larger clone lies one base away. V usage is TRBV7-2 and J usage is TRBJ2-1; TRBD2 aligns across 8 bases. With the DNA end fitting TRBJ2-7 better, the J assignment may be wrong. The CDR3 has 16 amino acids. The germline gives CDR1 SGHTA, CDR2 FQGNSA. CDR3 protein: CASSMGLVSSYNEQYF. As DNA, the CDR3 is TGTGCCAGCAGCATGGGACTAGTGAGCTCCTACAATGAGCAGTACTTC.

As for this clonotype: The junction and the germline gene differ at one end; a read error may be behind it. The genes are TRBV29-1 and TRBJ2-7; tentatively, D is TRBD1 (6 bases). The CDR3 is made up of 16 amino acids. Germline V gene sequence: CDR1 SQVTM, CDR2 ANQGSEA. The CDR3 region is CNVERFGQGSSYEQYF. As DNA, the CDR3 is TGCAACGTTGAACGTTTCGGGCAGGGGAGCTCCTACGAGCAGTACTTC.

V gene TRBV20-1 combines with J gene TRBJ2-7, with 8 bases matching TRBD1. The DNA end favors TRBJ2-5, so the J call may be wrong. CDR3 length: 15 residues. Per the germline V gene, CDR1 is DFQATT and CDR2 is SNEGSKA (reference sequence). The DNA of the CDR3 is TGCAGTGCTAGAGATTCCCGACAGGGGCGGGAGACCCAGTACTTC. As protein: CSARDSRQGRETQYF.

This clonotype occurred a few times. The chain combines TRBV7-9 with TRBJ2-7, with a tentative D call TRBD1 (5 bases). V lost 3 bases and J 7 bases, leaving 19 bases between the germline ends. The CDR3 is made up of 15 amino acids. Germline CDR1 reads SEHNR; CDR2 reads FQNEAQ (reference sequence). The CDR3 spells CASSFSSQTESEQYF. The CDR3 DNA is TGTGCCAGCAGCTTTTCGTCACAGACAGAGTCGGAGCAGTACTTC.

This clonotype was seen a single time. This chain connects TRBV20-1 to TRBJ2-5; 12 nucleotides align to TRBD1. The DNA end favors TRBJ2-7, so the J call may be wrong. Per the germline V gene, CDR1 is DFQATT and CDR2 is SNEGSKA (reference sequence). The CDR3 covers 14 residues. CDR3 region: CSASRGTGGHEQYF. CDR3 DNA: TGCAGTGCTAGCAGGGGGACAGGGGGCCACGAGCAGTACTTC.